This T cell receptor (beta chain) was observed in a study of T cells in Graves' hyperthyroidism and ophthalmopathy. In the case of this clonotype: Antigen unknown.

Overall study results and limits: Among clonotypes expanded in thyroid above 0.001, most were also found in blood.

It was RNA transcripts that yielded the amplified TCR beta CDR3 regions. TCR CDR3 regions were first amplified by RT-PCR with HTBI primers. One entry per CDR3 protein, called by TCRdb with MiXCR from the multiplex PCR reads. The sample has more than 500,000 distinct CDR3 sequences; about 15% are singletons. This TCR came from a young woman with Graves' ophthalmopathy. The sequenced sample was blood.

The CDR3 DNA follows: TGCAGTGCCCCTACTAGCGGGAGGCTCTACGAGCAGTACTTC. It yields the protein CSAPTSGRLYEQYF. This chain connects TRBV20-1 to TRBJ2-7; 12 nucleotides align to TRBD2. Germline-derived CDR1 and CDR2 are DFQATT and SNEGSKA (reference sequence). V lost 6 bases, J lost 3 bases, and 6 bases stayed unmatched. There are 14 residues in the CDR3.